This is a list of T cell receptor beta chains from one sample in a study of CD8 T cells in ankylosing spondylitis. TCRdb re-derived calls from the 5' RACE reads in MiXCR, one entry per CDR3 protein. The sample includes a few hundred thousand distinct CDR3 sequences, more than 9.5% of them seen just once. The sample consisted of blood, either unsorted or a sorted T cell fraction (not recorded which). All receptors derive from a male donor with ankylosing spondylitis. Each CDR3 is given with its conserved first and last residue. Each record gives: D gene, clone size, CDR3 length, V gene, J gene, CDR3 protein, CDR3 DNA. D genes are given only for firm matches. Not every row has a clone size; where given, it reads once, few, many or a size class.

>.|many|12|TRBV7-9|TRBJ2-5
CASSFPDSIPNF
TGTGCCAGCAGCTTTCCAGACTCCATTCCGAACTTC
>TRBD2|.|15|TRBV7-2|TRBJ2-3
CASSLGGLDTDTQYF
TGTGCCAGCAGCTTAGGGGGACTAGACACAGATACGCAGTATTTT
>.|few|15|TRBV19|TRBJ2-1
CASSRYLGRTNEQFF
TGTGCCAGTAGTAGATATTTAGGGCGAACGAATGAGCAGTTCTTC
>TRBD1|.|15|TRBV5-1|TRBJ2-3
CASSRQGVSADTQYF
TGCGCCAGCAGCCGACAGGGGGTTTCGGCAGATACGCAGTATTTT
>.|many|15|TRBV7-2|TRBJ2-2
CASSGDPLNTGELFF
TGTGCCAGCAGCGGGGACCCACTGAACACCGGGGAGCTGTTTTTT
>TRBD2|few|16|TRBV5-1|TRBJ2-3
CASSSGTSGTSDTQYF
TGCGCCAGCAGCTCCGGGACTAGCGGGACCTCAGATACGCAGTATTTT
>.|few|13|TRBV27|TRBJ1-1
CASSTRTGTEAFF
TGTGCCAGCAGTACCCGGACGGGGACTGAAGCTTTCTTT
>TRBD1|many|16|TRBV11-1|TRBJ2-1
CASSSPTGRARNEQFF
TGTGCCAGCAGCTCGCCGACAGGGCGCGCTCGCAATGAGCAGTTCTTC
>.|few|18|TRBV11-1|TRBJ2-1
CASSSINSGTGSYNEQFF
TGTGCCAGCAGCTCCATCAATAGCGGGACAGGGTCCTACAATGAGCAGTTCTTC
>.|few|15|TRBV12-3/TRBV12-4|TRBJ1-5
CASSLRHSGNQPQHF
TGTGCCAGCAGCCTACGACATTCAGGCAATCAGCCCCAGCATTTT
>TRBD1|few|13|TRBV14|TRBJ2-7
CATRRTGEGEQYF
TGTGCCACCAGAAGGACAGGGGAGGGCGAGCAGTACTTC
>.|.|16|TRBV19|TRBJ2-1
CASSIPGAGVYNEQFF
TGTGCCAGTAGTATTCCTGGGGCAGGGGTCTACAATGAGCAGTTCTTC